This T cell receptor (beta chain) is drawn from a study of cytomegalovirus exposure and HLA in healthy donors. The CDR3 is 14 amino acids. Trimming removed 4 bases from V and 5 bases from J, with 11 bases in between. Germline V gene lookup returns CDR1 LGHNA and CDR2 YNFKEQ. The PCR was carried out with 60 Vbeta primers and 13 Jbeta primers. Clones were read by immunoSEQ multiplex PCR, and TCRdb kept only the in-frame ones, dropping some. The data show roughly 140,000 clones, about 85% seen once. This sequence joins TRBV4-2 and TRBJ2-2; the D gene is possibly TRBD1 (6 bases). This receptor was taken from a young woman in good health and CMV-seronegative. The sample taken for sequencing was PBMCs. CDR3 loop: CASSPRGGTGELFF. DNA of the CDR3: TGTGCCAGCAGCCCCAGAGGGGGTACCGGGGAGCTGTTTTTT.